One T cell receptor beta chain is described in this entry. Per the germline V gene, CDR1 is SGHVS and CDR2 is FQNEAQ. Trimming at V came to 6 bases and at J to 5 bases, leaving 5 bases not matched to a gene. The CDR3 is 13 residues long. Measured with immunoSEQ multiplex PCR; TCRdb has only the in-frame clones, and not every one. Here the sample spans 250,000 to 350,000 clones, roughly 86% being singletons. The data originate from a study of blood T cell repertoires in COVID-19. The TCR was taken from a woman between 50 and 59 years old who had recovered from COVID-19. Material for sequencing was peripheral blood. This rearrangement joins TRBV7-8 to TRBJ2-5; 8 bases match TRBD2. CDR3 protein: CASRSGLGETQYF. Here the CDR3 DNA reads TGTGCCAGCAGATCGGGACTAGGGGAGACCCAGTACTTC.